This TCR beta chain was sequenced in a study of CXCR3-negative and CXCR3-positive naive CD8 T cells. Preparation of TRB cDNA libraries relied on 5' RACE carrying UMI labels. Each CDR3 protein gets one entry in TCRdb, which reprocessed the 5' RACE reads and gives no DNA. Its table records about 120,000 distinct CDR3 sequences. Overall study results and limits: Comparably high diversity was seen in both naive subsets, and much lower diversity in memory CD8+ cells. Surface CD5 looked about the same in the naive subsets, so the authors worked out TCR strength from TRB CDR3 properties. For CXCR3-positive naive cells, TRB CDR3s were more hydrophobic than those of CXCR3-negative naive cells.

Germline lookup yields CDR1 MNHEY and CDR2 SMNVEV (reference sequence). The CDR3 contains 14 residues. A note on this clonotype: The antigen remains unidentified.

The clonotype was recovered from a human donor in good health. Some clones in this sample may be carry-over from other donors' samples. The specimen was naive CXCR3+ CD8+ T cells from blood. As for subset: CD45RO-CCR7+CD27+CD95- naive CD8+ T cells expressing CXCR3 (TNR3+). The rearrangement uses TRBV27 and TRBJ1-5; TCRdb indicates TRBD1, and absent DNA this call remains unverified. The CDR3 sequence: CASSPLFLDQPQHF.